These 26 T cell receptor beta chains originate from one sample sequenced in a study of read filtering for tumor transcriptome and immune sequencing. The library was built from about 400 ng RNA with molecular barcoded adaptors for alpha/delta and beta/gamma chains. TCRdb analysed the reads with MiXCR anew, one entry per CDR3 protein. The sample includes 90,000 to 95,000 distinct CDR3 sequences, roughly 21% seen only once; the top ten take approximately 10%. The sample comprised a population of CD138-negative cells sorted from bone marrow. The receptors here all came from a donor at least 40 years old with multiple myeloma.

The table lists this clonotype with many counts. The chain couples TRBV28 to TRBJ1-5, with 7 positions matching TRBD1. The junction had 8 bases not matched to a gene; V was cut back by 6 bases and J by 6 bases. CDR3 length: 14 residues. Germline V gene sequence: CDR1 MDHEN, CDR2 SYDVKM. The CDR3 here is CASRPDRAAQPQHF. CDR3 DNA sequence: TGTGCCAGCAGACCCGACAGGGCGGCTCAGCCCCAGCATTTT.

This clonotype was seen more than once but under ten times. This chain connects TRBV7-6 to TRBJ2-5; D uncertain. CDR3 length: 18 amino acids. Per germline, CDR1 SGHVS and CDR2 FNYEAQ. Trimming left V 1 base short and J 5 bases short, with 23 bases between. As DNA, the CDR3 is TGTGCCAGCAGCTTAGTTGCGGCTAGAGGAACCATTGGCGAGACCCAGTACTTC. This codes for CASSLVAARGTIGETQYF.

This clonotype was detected only once. This may be a read error: a much more frequent sequence differs by one nucleotide. The rearrangement uses TRBV19 and TRBJ1-5; D gene uncertain. Germline CDR1 reads LNHDA; CDR2 reads SQIVND (reference sequence). CDR3 length: 13 amino acids. The CDR3 nucleotides are TGTGCCAGTAAAGCATATAGCAATCATCCCCAGCATTTT. It yields the protein CASKAYSNHPQHF.

The chain carries TRBV28 and TRBJ1-5, with 7 nucleotides matching TRBD1. CDR3 length equals 15 residues. Trimming at V came to 5 bases and at J to 0 bases, leaving 4 bases not matched to a gene. CDR1 and CDR2 (germline): MDHEN, SYDVKM. The CDR3 DNA is TGTGCCAGCAGTGGGACAGCTGGTAGCAATCAGCCCCAGCATTTT. Translating it yields CASSGTAGSNQPQHF. The variable domain in full, completed from reference TRBV28 and TRBJ1-5, reads DVKVTQSSRYLVKRTGEKVFLECVQDMDHENMFWYRQDPGLGLRLIYFSYDVKMKEKGDIPEGYSVSREKKERFSLILESASTNQTSMYLCASSGTAGSNQPQHFGDGTRLSIL.

The V gene is TRBV6-5, the J gene TRBJ1-2, with D possibly matching TRBD1 (5 bases). This CDR3 has 16 amino acids. Germline CDR1 is MNHEY and CDR2 is SVGAGI. V was cut by 0 bases and J by 0 bases, with 11 bases left in between. The CDR3 bases are TGTGCCAGCAGTTACTCGTTGACAGTAACTAACTATGGCTACACCTTC. Translated, it gives CASSYSLTVTNYGYTF.

This clonotype was counted between two and nine times. V usage is TRBV15 and J usage is TRBJ1-2; D possibly corresponds to TRBD1 (6 bases). CDR1 and CDR2 (germline): LNHNV, YYDKDF (reference sequence). The CDR3 consists of 17 residues. V was trimmed by 0 bases and J by 3 bases, leaving 17 bases between them. The CDR3 nucleotides read TGTGCCACCAGCAGAGATATTCGACCGGGGGCGGACTATGGCTACACCTTC. Translating it yields CATSRDIRPGADYGYTF.

This clonotype was counted many times. The chain employs TRBV2 and TRBJ2-2; perhaps D is TRBD1 or TRBD2 (5 bases each). The CDR3 is 13 amino acids. Per the germline V gene, CDR1 is SNHLY and CDR2 is FYNNEI. With 8 bases removed from V and 7 bases from J, the gap between germline ends came to 14 bases. The CDR3 reads CASRDQAVGELFF. CDR3 nucleotide sequence: TGTGCCAGCCGGGACCAGGCGGTCGGGGAGCTGTTTTTT.

J is TRBJ1-3 and V is TRBV11-2, with no clear D. This CDR3 is 15 amino acids long. The V end lost 5 bases, the J end lost 7 bases, and 18 bases lay between the germline ends. CDR1 is SGHAT and CDR2 is FQNNGV in the germline V gene. The CDR3 protein is CASSLRMTAGNTIYF. As DNA, the CDR3 is TGTGCCAGCAGCCTCCGAATGACGGCGGGGAACACCATATATTTT.

This clonotype was recorded many times. The chain carries TRBV18 and TRBJ2-5, with D unclear. The V end was cut by 1 base, the J end by 2 bases, with 11 bases between. The CDR3 loop spans 15 amino acids. The germline gives CDR1 KGHSH, CDR2 LQKENI. DNA for the CDR3: TGTGCCAGCTCACCACTAATGAACGCTCAAGAGACCCAGTACTTC. Its protein product is CASSPLMNAQETQYF.

Points on this clonotype: A much larger clone differs from this one at a single base, so this may be a read error. The chain has TRBV28 and TRBJ1-2, with a tentative D call TRBD1 (6 bases). The CDR3 length is 14 residues. The germline gives CDR1 MDHEN, CDR2 SYDVKM. CDR3 DNA sequence: TGTGCCAGCCGTTTAGGGGGACGTAACTATGGCTACACCTTC. Amino acids: CASRLGGRNYGYTF.

The table lists this clonotype with many counts. The genes are TRBV14 and TRBJ2-3; TRBD1 matches at 7 bases. Germline V gives CDR1 SGHDN, CDR2 FVKESK. The CDR3 has 13 amino acids. Trimming took 2 bases from V and 4 from J; bases not matched to a gene: 0. The CDR3 sequence is CASSQQGADTQYF. In DNA form, the CDR3 reads TGTGCCAGCAGCCAACAGGGGGCAGATACGCAGTATTTT.

The chain is built from TRBV5-1 and TRBJ2-7; no clear D gene. The V gene's germline CDR1 is SGHRS and CDR2 YFSETQ. The CDR3 consists of 13 residues. V was shortened by 0 bases and J by 4 bases, with 8 bases between the two germline ends. The CDR3 sequence: CASSLETYYEQYF. The CDR3 DNA reads as TGCGCCAGCAGCTTGGAAACGTATTACGAGCAGTACTTC. The complete variable domain, with remaining parts taken from reference TRBV5-1 and TRBJ2-7, reads KAGVTQTPRYLIKTRGQQVTLSCSPISGHRSVSWYQQTPGQGLQFLFEYFSETQRNKGNFPGRFSGRQFSNSRSEMNVSTLELGDSALYLCASSLETYYEQYFGPGTRLTVT.

In its sample, this clonotype was seen many times. The junction differs from germline at one of its ends, possibly a read error. This chain joins TRBV29-1 and TRBJ1-6, with D tentatively TRBD1 (6 bases). Per the germline V gene, CDR1 is SQVTM and CDR2 is ANQGSEA. There are 14 residues in the CDR3. The chain's CDR3 is CSVGIPGDNPPLHF. CDR3 nucleotide sequence: TGCAGCGTTGGGATCCCAGGGGATAATCCACCCCTCCACTTT.

This clonotype was observed at least ten times. This chain joins TRBV7-9 and TRBJ1-1; 11 bases are a match to TRBD1. The V gene's germline CDR1 is SEHNR and CDR2 FQNEAQ (reference sequence). V lost 7 bases to trimming and J lost 7 bases; unmatched junction nucleotides: 8. The CDR3 consists of 14 residues. The CDR3 DNA reads TGTGCCAGCACCACGCGCGGGACAGGGGGTGAAGCTTTCTTT. The encoded protein is CASTTRGTGGEAFF. The variable domain in full, completed from reference TRBV7-9 and TRBJ1-1, reads DTGVSQNPRHKITKRGQNVTFRCDPISEHNRLYWYRQTLGQGPEFLTYFQNEAQLEKSRLLSDRFSAERPKGSFSTLEIQRTEQGDSAMYLCASTTRGTGGEAFFGQGTRLTVV.

Ten or more counts support this clonotype. The chain carries TRBV5-1 and TRBJ2-3, with a possible D match to TRBD1 (6 bases). V shed 4 bases and J shed 4 bases, with 16 bases lying between them. The CDR3 spans 15 residues. Germline values: CDR1 SGHRS, CDR2 YFSETQ. The CDR3 protein is CASSESTGYPDTQYF. In nucleotides, the CDR3 is TGCGCCAGCAGCGAATCGACAGGATACCCAGATACGCAGTATTTT.

This clonotype was observed at least ten times. This rearrangement joins TRBV29-1 to TRBJ2-1; D is uncertain. CDR3 length: 10 amino acids. CDR1 SQVTM and CDR2 ANQGSEA come from the germline V gene. Trimming pared 4 bases from V and 10 bases from J, leaving 8 bases between. The chain's CDR3 is CSVGSREQFF. CDR3 coding DNA: TGCAGCGTTGGAAGCCGAGAGCAGTTCTTC.

This clonotype was recorded many times. This rearrangement joins TRBV2 to TRBJ2-3, with 10 positions matching TRBD2. The V gene's germline CDR1 is SNHLY and CDR2 FYNNEI. V lost 8 bases and J lost 3; bases outside the gene matches: 5. CDR3 length: 14 amino acids. The chain's CDR3 is CASRRTSGTDTQYF. DNA of the CDR3: TGTGCCAGCCGGAGGACTAGCGGTACAGATACGCAGTATTTT. Based on the CDR3 plus reference TRBV2 and TRBJ2-3, the full variable domain is EPEVTQTPSHQVTQMGQEVILRCVPISNHLYFYWYRQILGQKVEFLVSFYNNEISEKSEIFDDQFSVERPDGSNFTLKIRSTKLEDSAMYFCASRRTSGTDTQYFGPGTRLTVL.

This clonotype came up many times. V gene TRBV28 combines with J gene TRBJ2-1; perhaps TRBD2 as D (5 bases). CDR1 is MDHEN, CDR2 SYDVKM, per germline. The CDR3 consists of 13 residues. The ends were cut back, 7 bases at V and 4 bases at J, with 11 bases in the middle. The CDR3 nucleotides read TGTGCCAGCAAACCCCGGGGATACAATGAGCAGTTCTTC. As protein: CASKPRGYNEQFF.

This clonotype was picked up many times. The J gene is TRBJ2-6, the V gene TRBV28; no firm D call. V lost 6 bases to trimming and J lost 4 bases, with 16 bases between them. In germline, CDR1 is MDHEN, CDR2 SYDVKM. The CDR3 spans 16 residues. CDR3 sequence (DNA): TGTGCCAGCAGCCGTACCATAATAGCCGGGGCCAACGTCCTGACTTTC. Its translation is CASSRTIIAGANVLTF.

Many counts were recorded for this clonotype. The chain carries TRBV12-3 or TRBV12-4 and TRBJ2-2, with D possibly being TRBD2 (5 bases). CDR3 length: 14 amino acids. V lost 6 bases and J 1 base, leaving 9 bases between the germline ends. The DNA of the CDR3 is TGTGCCAGCAGCCTCGGACTGAACACCGGGGAGCTGTTTTTT. Translating gives CASSLGLNTGELFF.

This clonotype has a count of ten or more. One end of the junction fails to match germline, which may point to a read error. The chain employs TRBV7-2 and TRBJ2-6, with D possibly called TRBD1 or TRBD2 (5 bases each). The germline V gene has CDR1 SGHTA and CDR2 FQGNSA. This CDR3 has 18 residues. For the CDR3, the DNA is TGTGCCAGCAGCTTAGCGTCGCAGGCGGGCTCTGGGGCCGACGTCCTGACTTTC. Amino acids: CASSLASQAGSGADVLTF.

This clonotype was observed at least ten times. The chain joins TRBV7-8 to TRBJ2-1; 7 nucleotides agree with TRBD2. V trimming: 5 bases; J trimming: 5 bases; junction bases outside the gene matches: 9. Germline V gene sequence: CDR1 SGHVS, CDR2 FQNEAQ. The CDR3 runs 15 residues. CDR3 in amino acids: CASSPREDWNNEQFF. The CDR3 region has the DNA TGTGCCAGCAGCCCCCGGGAGGACTGGAACAATGAGCAGTTCTTC.

There are many counts of this clonotype. V and J are TRBV7-3 and TRBJ2-1; 9 bases fit TRBD1. CDR1 SGHTA and CDR2 FQGTGA come from the germline V gene. Trimming cost V 4 bases and J 5 bases; bases outside gene matches: 0. The CDR3 runs 13 residues. CDR3 residues: CASSWTGDNEQFF. CDR3 nucleotide sequence: TGTGCCAGCAGCTGGACAGGGGACAATGAGCAGTTCTTC.

This clonotype was seen a few times. V gene TRBV5-1 combines with J gene TRBJ1-1; 11 bases are shared with TRBD1. This CDR3 has 15 residues. Unmatched junction bases numbered 8, after V lost 4 bases and J lost 6 bases. CDR1 is SGHRS, CDR2 YFSETQ, per germline. DNA of the CDR3: TGCGCCAGCAGCCCACGGACAGGGGGCAGGTCTGAAGCTTTCTTT. Translation gives CASSPRTGGRSEAFF.

About this clonotype: This may be a read error, as it is one base from a much larger clone. V usage is TRBV24-1 and J usage is TRBJ1-6; tentatively, D is TRBD1 (5 bases). The V and J ends lost 4 bases and 9 bases respectively, with 18 bases between them. The CDR3 covers 16 residues. Germline CDR1 reads KGHDR; CDR2 reads SFDVKD. The CDR3 loop reads CATSETSGTVSSPLHF. CDR3 bases: TGTGCCACCAGTGAAACCTCCGGGACGGTGAGTTCACCCCTCCACTTT.

There are a few counts of this clonotype. This chain uses TRBV15 with TRBJ2-7, with a weak D call TRBD2 (6 bases). The germline CDR1 and CDR2 sequences are LNHNV and YYDKDF (reference sequence). CDR3 size: 13 residues. The V end lost 8 bases, the J end lost 6 bases, and 17 bases lay between the germline ends. This chain's CDR3 is CATRASGGSEQYF. The CDR3 nucleotides read TGTGCCACCCGCGCCTCCGGGGGATCCGAGCAGTACTTC.